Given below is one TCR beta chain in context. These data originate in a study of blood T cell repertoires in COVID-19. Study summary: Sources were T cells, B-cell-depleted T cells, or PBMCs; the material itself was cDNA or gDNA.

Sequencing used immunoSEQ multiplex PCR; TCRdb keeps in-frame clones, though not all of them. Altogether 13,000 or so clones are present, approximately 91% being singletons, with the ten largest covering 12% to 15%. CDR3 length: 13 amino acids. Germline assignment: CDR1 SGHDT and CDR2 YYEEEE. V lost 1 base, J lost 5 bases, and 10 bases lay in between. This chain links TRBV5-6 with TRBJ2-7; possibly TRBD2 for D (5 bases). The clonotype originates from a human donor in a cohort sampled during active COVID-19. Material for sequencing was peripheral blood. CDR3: CASSLWGVHEQYF. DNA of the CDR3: TGTGCCAGCAGCTTGTGGGGAGTCCACGAGCAGTACTTC.